Shown below are 25 T cell receptor beta chains from a single sample sequenced in a study of shared clonotypes between healthy human individuals. The repertoire was sequenced with immunoSEQ multiplex PCR; TCRdb's copy has only in-frame clones and lacks some. This table has 2.5 million or so clones, more than 80% appearing once. The specimen was naive CD4+ T cells sorted from blood. The subset: CD45RA+ positively selected. The receptors here all came from a man aged 18 to 29 in good health.

The CDR3 DNA is TGTGCCAGCAGCTTAGGCGCAGGGCCTGAAGCTTTCTTT. Amino acid sequence: CASSLGAGPEAFF. The chain carries TRBV11-2 and TRBJ1-1; D might be TRBD1 (5 bases). V was cut by 1 base and J by 6 bases, with 9 bases left in between. The germline gives CDR1 SGHAT, CDR2 FQNNGV. The CDR3 totals 13 residues.

This clone was counted only a few times. One end of the junction is discordant with germline, which a read error may explain. The J gene is TRBJ1-2, the V gene TRBV5-1; 12 nucleotides match TRBD1. CDR1 is SGHRS and CDR2 is YFSETQ in the germline V gene. This CDR3 has 14 residues. The CDR3, as DNA: TGCGCCAGCAGTCCTTCGCCGGGACAGGGGGCCTGGGCCTTC. It encodes CASSPSPGQGAWAF.

This chain uses TRBV7-2 with TRBJ2-2, with D unresolved. Germline assignment: CDR1 SGHTA and CDR2 FQGNSA. The CDR3 covers 14 residues. Trimming took 3 bases from V and 0 from J, leaving 5 bases between them. The CDR3 DNA reads TGTGCCAGCAGCTTGCCAGCGAACACCGGGGAGCTGTTTTTT. Translation: CASSLPANTGELFF.

This chain links TRBV5-1 with TRBJ2-5, with D perhaps given as TRBD1 or TRBD2 (5 bases each). Germline values: CDR1 SGHRS, CDR2 YFSETQ. Trimming took off 0 bases at V and 0 bases at J, with 15 bases between the two ends. This CDR3 has 17 residues. The CDR3 DNA is TGCGCCAGCAGCTTGGAGGTTCAGGGAGATTACCAAGAGACCCAGTACTTC. As protein: CASSLEVQGDYQETQYF. The entire variable domain, with the rest obtained from reference TRBV5-1 and TRBJ2-5, is as follows: KAGVTQTPRYLIKTRGQQVTLSCSPISGHRSVSWYQQTPGQGLQFLFEYFSETQRNKGNFPGRFSGRQFSNSRSEMNVSTLELGDSALYLCASSLEVQGDYQETQYFGPGTRLLVL.

This chain links TRBV5-4 with TRBJ1-2, with 10 bases lining up with TRBD1. V lost 2 bases, J lost 8 bases, and 9 bases stayed unmatched. This CDR3 has 15 amino acids. CDR1 is SGHNT and CDR2 is YYREEE in the germline V gene (reference sequence). CDR3 in amino acids: CASSLGDRGRYGYTF. CDR3 nucleotide sequence: TGTGCCAGCAGCTTAGGGGACAGGGGCAGATACGGCTACACCTTC.

This clone was recorded only once. The rearrangement links TRBV5-1 to TRBJ1-1; D may be TRBD1 (6 bases). Per germline, CDR1 SGHRS and CDR2 YFSETQ. This CDR3 comprises 14 residues. Trimming removed 3 bases at V and 5 bases at J, with 14 bases between. The DNA of the CDR3 is TGCGCCAGCAGCTGGAACGGACAGAAAACTGAAGCTTTCTTT. As protein: CASSWNGQKTEAFF.

The V and J genes are TRBV29-1 and TRBJ2-7; D not resolved. Trimming stripped 4 bases from V and 2 bases from J, with 6 bases between. Per the germline V gene, CDR1 is SQVTM and CDR2 is ANQGSEA. The CDR3 is made up of 11 amino acids. CDR3 sequence: CSVGATYEQYF. The CDR3 coding sequence is TGCAGCGTTGGGGCTACCTACGAGCAGTACTTC.

The V gene is TRBV5-1, the J gene TRBJ2-7; unclear D gene. V lost 4 bases and J 3 bases, leaving 17 bases between the germline ends. Germline V CDR1 and CDR2: SGHRS, YFSETQ. This CDR3 has 15 residues. The CDR3 is CASSRLESDVYEQYF. In nucleotides, the CDR3 is TGCGCCAGCAGCCGGCTGGAAAGCGACGTCTACGAGCAGTACTTC.

This chain connects TRBV10-2 to TRBJ2-1; 9 nucleotides line up with TRBD2. Germline V lookup: CDR1 WSHSY, CDR2 SAAADI. V lost 4 bases and J lost 2; bases outside the gene matches: 3. The CDR3 is made up of 15 amino acids. The CDR3 DNA follows: TGCGCCAGCAGTGCCTCTAGCGGGACCTACAATGAGCAGTTCTTC. Translated: CASSASSGTYNEQFF.

V usage is TRBV28 and J usage is TRBJ2-5; TRBD1 matches 8 bases. The CDR3 contains 14 residues. The germline gives CDR1 MDHEN, CDR2 SYDVKM. The V and J ends lost 6 bases and 4 bases, in that order; junction bases with no gene match: 7. CDR3 nucleotide sequence: TGTGCCAGCAGACCAGGGGGCGCGGGAGAGACCCAGTACTTC. Translating gives CASRPGGAGETQYF.

The V gene is TRBV19, the J gene TRBJ1-5; D ambiguous. The CDR3 extends over 17 amino acids. V was trimmed by 1 base and J by 2 bases, leaving 15 bases between them. CDR1 and CDR2 (germline): LNHDA, SQIVND (reference sequence). The CDR3 sequence is CASSIGVWGVGNQPQHF. The CDR3 DNA follows: TGTGCCAGTAGTATAGGCGTGTGGGGTGTTGGCAATCAGCCCCAGCATTTT. Combining the CDR3 with reference TRBV19 and TRBJ1-5 gives the whole variable domain DGGITQSPKYLFRKEGQNVTLSCEQNLNHDAMYWYRQDPGQGLRLIYYSQIVNDFQKGDIAEGYSVSREKKESFPLTVTSAQKNPTAFYLCASSIGVWGVGNQPQHFGDGTRLSIL.

The rearrangement joins TRBV5-1 to TRBJ2-7; the match to TRBD2 covers 12 bases. Germline-derived CDR1 and CDR2 are SGHRS and YFSETQ. The ends lost 7 bases at V and 0 bases at J; junction bases unmatched: 8. This CDR3 spans 16 amino acids. In DNA form, the CDR3 reads TGCGCCAGCGCGGAGGGGACTAGCGGGTTCTCCTACGAGCAGTACTTC. Translated: CASAEGTSGFSYEQYF.

The chain carries TRBV2 and TRBJ2-1, with 10 bases aligning to TRBD1. The CDR3 runs to 15 residues. Losses at the gene ends were 6 bases for V and 4 bases for J; bases not matched to a gene: 6. Germline CDR1 and CDR2: SNHLY and FYNNEI. The CDR3 is CASRPDRGGYNEQFF. CDR3 nucleotide sequence: TGTGCCAGCAGGCCGGACAGGGGGGGATACAATGAGCAGTTCTTC.

This clone was detected a few times. This chain connects TRBV5-3 to TRBJ1-6, with TRBD1 as a possible D gene (6 bases). TRBV5-3 carries the ORF label, with uncertain function. The CDR3 runs 14 residues. V lost 2 bases to trimming and J lost 5 bases, with 8 bases between them. This CDR3 is CARSLQGDNSPLHF. In DNA form, the CDR3 reads TGTGCCAGAAGCTTACAGGGAGATAATTCACCCCTCCACTTT.

V is TRBV10-1 and J is TRBJ2-3; TRBD2 agrees at 11 bases. The V gene end was trimmed by 5 bases and the J gene end by 3 bases; junction bases not matched to a gene: 7. CDR1 and CDR2 (germline): WNHNN, SYGVQD (reference sequence). The CDR3 extends over 16 amino acids. CDR3 DNA: TGCGCCAGCAGTCGAAATAGCGGGGGGGCGACAGATACGCAGTATTTT. It is translated as CASSRNSGGATDTQYF.

This sequence joins TRBV10-3 and TRBJ2-7; D call uncertain. The V end lost 0 bases, the J end lost 6 bases, and 6 bases lay between the germline ends. Germline V lookup: CDR1 ENHRY, CDR2 SYGVKD. The CDR3 has 12 residues. The CDR3 sequence is CAISESMGEQYF. The CDR3, as DNA: TGTGCCATCAGTGAGTCGATGGGCGAGCAGTACTTC.

This chain links TRBV19 with TRBJ1-2; D is uncertain. The ends were cut back, 4 bases at V and 8 bases at J, with 11 bases in the middle. Germline V gives CDR1 LNHDA, CDR2 SQIVND (reference sequence). The CDR3 totals 12 residues. The CDR3 is CASSNQKAGYTF. The CDR3 DNA sequence: TGTGCCAGTAGTAACCAGAAGGCGGGCTACACCTTC.

This rearrangement joins TRBV11-2 to TRBJ2-5; TRBD1 matches 7 bases. CDR1 and CDR2 from the germline V gene are SGHAT and FQNNGV. This CDR3 region has 14 residues. Trimming took 1 base from V and 5 from J; bases not matched to a gene: 4. DNA for the CDR3: TGTGCCAGCAGCTTAGTGCTCAGGGGGGAGACCCAGTACTTC. Its translation: CASSLVLRGETQYF.

The chain combines TRBV6-5 with TRBJ2-2; D remains unclear. Per germline, CDR1 MNHEY and CDR2 SVGAGI. Between the trimmed V and J ends, which lost 2 bases and 6 bases, there was a span of 7 bases. The CDR3 totals 13 residues. CDR3 in DNA: TGTGCCAGCAGTTACGAAGCGTCCGGGGAGCTGTTTTTT. Protein product: CASSYEASGELFF.

The V gene is TRBV7-2, the J gene TRBJ2-7, with 8 bases identical to TRBD1. The CDR3 runs to 15 residues. CDR1 and CDR2 (germline): SGHTA, FQGNSA. The ends lost 3 bases at V and 3 bases at J; junction bases unmatched: 7. CDR3 protein: CASSFSQGAGYEQYF. The CDR3 DNA follows: TGTGCCAGCAGCTTCTCCCAGGGGGCAGGCTACGAGCAGTACTTC.

The rearrangement links TRBV7-2 to TRBJ1-5; D is uncertain. Trimming removed 5 bases from V and 2 bases from J, with 10 bases in between. Germline V CDR1 and CDR2: SGHTA, FQGNSA. The CDR3 length is 14 residues. Here the CDR3 DNA reads TGTGCCAGCAGCCTGGAAGCGGGCAATCAGCCCCAGCATTTT. Amino acid sequence: CASSLEAGNQPQHF.

With respect to this clone: This sample includes further DNA sequences coding for the same CDR3. The V gene is TRBV5-1, the J gene TRBJ2-3; the D is unclear. Trimming took 1 base from V and 1 from J, leaving 7 bases between them. Looked up from germline, CDR1 is SGHRS and CDR2 is YFSETQ. The CDR3 extends over 14 amino acids. Here the CDR3 DNA reads TGCGCCAGCAGCTTGATTCCTGGCACAGATACGCAGTATTTT. It translates to CASSLIPGTDTQYF.

This chain connects TRBV10-3 to TRBJ2-1; 8 nucleotides align to TRBD1. V shed 0 bases, J shed 7 bases, and the junction held 11 bases outside the gene matches. The germline V gene has CDR1 ENHRY and CDR2 SYGVKD. The CDR3 contains 17 residues. CDR3 protein: CAISESTGAGSRNEQFF. The CDR3 region has the DNA TGTGCCATCAGTGAGTCGACAGGGGCGGGAAGTAGGAATGAGCAGTTCTTC.

This rearrangement joins TRBV5-5 to TRBJ2-5, with D uncertain. The V gene's germline CDR1 is SGHKS and CDR2 YYEKEE (reference sequence). V lost 1 base, J lost 6 bases, and 13 bases lay in between. CDR3 length: 14 residues. CDR3 loop: CASSLPGLGQTQYF. CDR3 DNA: TGTGCCAGCAGCTTGCCCGGGCTTGGGCAGACCCAGTACTTC.

The chain carries TRBV9 and TRBJ2-5; the match to TRBD1 covers 11 bases. The germline V gene has CDR1 SGDLS and CDR2 YYNGEE. The CDR3 is 16 residues long. Trimming took 0 bases from V and 1 from J; bases not matched to a gene: 2. The DNA for the CDR3 is TGTGCCAGCAGCGTAGAGGGGACAGGGGGCCAAGAGACCCAGTACTTC. It translates to CASSVEGTGGQETQYF.